These T cell receptor beta chains were read from a single sample in a study of blood T cell repertoires in COVID-19. Some clones are missing from TCRdb's copy, which holds only in-frame ones; the method was immunoSEQ multiplex PCR. The sample shows under 300,000 clones, 92% of them seen only once. Sequencing used peripheral blood. The receptors were sampled from a man aged 30-40 years with COVID-19, enrolled during active disease. The CDR3 runs from the conserved cysteine through the conserved F or W. The order of the fields is D gene, CDR3 length, clone size, J gene, V gene, CDR3 protein, CDR3 DNA. The D gene is left open where the match is weak. Clone size is given for some rows only: seen once, a few or many times, or a class if the clone is expanded.

D: NA
length: 14
size: NA
J: TRBJ1-1
V: TRBV27
CDR3: CASSLQRGNTEAFF
DNA: TGTGCCAGCAGTTTACAACGGGGGAACACTGAAGCTTTCTTT

D: NA
length: 14
size: NA
J: TRBJ2-3
V: TRBV6-1
CDR3: CASSEGQGTDTQYF
DNA: TGTGCCAGCAGTGAAGGACAGGGCACAGATACGCAGTATTTT

D: NA
length: 16
size: NA
J: TRBJ2-7
V: TRBV18
CDR3: CASSLLGGGQYYEQYF
DNA: TGTGCCAGCTCCCTCCTTGGGGGGGGGCAGTACTACGAGCAGTACTTC

D: TRBD1
length: 14
size: NA
J: TRBJ1-1
V: TRBV19
CDR3: CASSKTGMNTEAFF
DNA: TGTGCCAGTAGTAAGACAGGGATGAACACTGAAGCTTTCTTT

D: TRBD1
length: 15
size: NA
J: TRBJ2-7
V: TRBV5-1
CDR3: CASSPGQGVPGEQYF
DNA: TGCGCCAGCAGCCCGGGCCAGGGGGTGCCTGGCGAGCAGTACTTC

D: NA
length: 15
size: NA
J: TRBJ2-2
V: TRBV6-2/TRBV6-3
CDR3: CASSYVSPGTGELFF
DNA: TGTGCCAGCAGTTACGTCTCCCCGGGCACCGGGGAGCTGTTTTTT

D: TRBD1
length: 11
size: NA
J: TRBJ1-2
V: TRBV4-1
CDR3: CASRIDRDYTF
DNA: TGCGCCAGCAGGATTGACAGGGACTACACCTTC

D: TRBD1
length: 16
size: NA
J: TRBJ2-3
V: TRBV7-3
CDR3: CASSQQGDRGSDTQYF
DNA: TGTGCCAGCAGCCAACAGGGGGACAGAGGTTCAGATACGCAGTATTTT

D: TRBD2
length: 16
size: NA
J: TRBJ2-3
V: TRBV19
CDR3: CASSIISGGSTDTQYF
DNA: TGTGCCAGTAGTATCATCTCGGGGGGGAGCACAGATACGCAGTATTTT

D: NA
length: 14
size: NA
J: TRBJ1-2
V: TRBV6-5
CDR3: CASSRSGDNYGYTF
DNA: TGTGCCAGCAGTCGCTCGGGGGATAACTATGGCTACACCTTC

D: NA
length: 15
size: NA
J: TRBJ2-7
V: TRBV6-1
CDR3: CASSEAGGKAYEQYF
DNA: TGTGCCAGCAGTGAAGCCGGGGGAAAGGCCTACGAGCAGTACTTC

D: TRBD1
length: 16
size: NA
J: TRBJ1-1
V: TRBV5-1
CDR3: CASRQRQGATNTEAFF
DNA: TGCGCCAGCAGACAGAGACAGGGGGCAACGAACACTGAAGCTTTCTTT

D: TRBD1
length: 14
size: NA
J: TRBJ2-3
V: TRBV18
CDR3: CASSGQGGTDTQYF
DNA: TGTGCCAGCTCGGGACAGGGCGGCACAGATACGCAGTATTTT

D: TRBD2
length: 15
size: once
J: TRBJ2-7
V: TRBV19
CDR3: CASSSLSGGAYEQYF
DNA: TGTGCCAGTAGTAGCCTTAGCGGGGGGGCATACGAGCAGTACTTC

D: NA
length: 11
size: NA
J: TRBJ2-7
V: TRBV11-2
CDR3: CASSPGYEQYF
DNA: TGTGCCAGCAGCCCGGGATACGAGCAGTACTTC

D: TRBD1
length: 14
size: NA
J: TRBJ1-2
V: TRBV9
CDR3: CASSVGQGQGGYTF
DNA: TGTGCCAGCAGCGTGGGACAGGGCCAGGGGGGCTACACCTTC

D: NA
length: 14
size: NA
J: TRBJ1-2
V: TRBV11-2
CDR3: CASSLQRAGGGYTF
DNA: TGTGCCAGCAGCTTACAAAGGGCAGGAGGAGGCTACACCTTC

D: NA
length: 17
size: NA
J: TRBJ2-1
V: TRBV7-3
CDR3: CASSLFPVTRRNNEQFF
DNA: TGTGCCAGCAGCTTATTCCCCGTTACCCGGCGGAACAATGAGCAGTTCTTC

D: TRBD2
length: 14
size: few
J: TRBJ2-7
V: TRBV4-1
CDR3: CASSGLAGVREQYF
DNA: TGCGCCAGCAGCGGACTAGCGGGGGTGAGAGAGCAGTACTTC

D: TRBD1
length: 12
size: NA
J: TRBJ2-7
V: TRBV6-2/TRBV6-3
CDR3: CASSQQGYEQYF
DNA: TGTGCCAGCAGTCAACAGGGGTACGAGCAGTACTTC

D: TRBD1
length: 18
size: NA
J: TRBJ1-5
V: TRBV2
CDR3: CASSPGTGGVEGNQPQHF
DNA: TGTGCCAGCAGTCCCGGGACAGGGGGCGTCGAGGGCAATCAGCCCCAGCATTTT

D: TRBD1
length: 19
size: NA
J: TRBJ1-4
V: TRBV2
CDR3: CASSVGTGGFGAANEKLFF
DNA: TGTGCCAGCAGTGTTGGGACAGGGGGCTTTGGGGCCGCTAATGAAAAACTGTTTTTT

D: NA
length: 12
size: NA
J: TRBJ1-5
V: TRBV6-6
CDR3: CASSPGNQPQHF
DNA: TGTGCCAGCAGTCCAGGGAATCAGCCCCAGCATTTT

D: TRBD2
length: 15
size: NA
J: TRBJ2-3
V: TRBV29-1
CDR3: CSVEVGRGSTDTQYF
DNA: TGCAGCGTTGAGGTCGGGCGGGGGAGCACAGATACGCAGTATTTT

D: TRBD1
length: 13
size: NA
J: TRBJ1-1
V: TRBV2
CDR3: CASSETGWTEAFF
DNA: TGTGCCAGCAGTGAGACAGGGTGGACTGAAGCTTTCTTT

D: TRBD2
length: 16
size: NA
J: TRBJ2-1
V: TRBV9
CDR3: CASSVSGGASYNEQFF
DNA: TGTGCCAGCAGCGTCAGCGGGGGGGCCTCCTACAATGAGCAGTTCTTC

D: NA
length: 12
size: NA
J: TRBJ2-7
V: TRBV2
CDR3: CASSEGAHEQYF
DNA: TGTGCCAGCAGTGAGGGGGCCCACGAGCAGTACTTC